Listed below are T cell receptor beta chains from one sample, sequenced in a study of cytomegalovirus exposure and HLA in healthy donors. Clones were sequenced by immunoSEQ multiplex PCR, and TCRdb holds only the in-frame ones, with some missing. Here the sample spans around 94,000 clones, approximately 66% being singletons. Sample: PBMCs. All receptors come from a man aged 25-45 years in good health and CMV-seronegative. Each CDR3 is given with its conserved first and last residue. D genes are given only for firm matches. Not all rows give a size; the values are once, few, many and, for expanded clones, a class.

size	J	V	D	CDR3	DNA
NA	TRBJ2-3	TRBV29-1	TRBD2	CSVDRVGPGTSGGVVTDTQYF	TGCAGCGTTGATCGTGTCGGTCCCGGGACTAGCGGGGGTGTAGTAACAGATACGCAGTATTTT
NA	TRBJ2-2	TRBV12-5	NA	CASDGWGTVYTGELFF	TGTGCTAGTGACGGATGGGGCACGGTGTACACCGGGGAGCTGTTTTTT
once	TRBJ1-2	TRBV5-6	TRBD1	CASSPDRGYGYTF	TGTGCCAGCAGCCCGGACAGGGGCTATGGCTACACCTTC
NA	TRBJ2-1	TRBV10-3	NA	CALGGESANEQFF	TGTGCCCTCGGCGGGGAATCGGCCAATGAGCAGTTCTTC
NA	TRBJ2-7	TRBV7-8	TRBD1	CASSPRTGATVYEQYF	TGTGCCAGCAGCCCTCGGACAGGGGCGACGGTTTACGAGCAGTACTTC
NA	TRBJ2-1	TRBV6-5	TRBD2	CASRGKVSGVYEQFF	TGTGCCAGCAGAGGCAAGGTTAGCGGGGTCTATGAGCAGTTCTTC
NA	TRBJ2-1	TRBV4-2	TRBD2	CASSQTSGVYNEQFF	TGTGCCAGCAGCCAGACTAGCGGGGTCTACAATGAGCAGTTCTTC
NA	TRBJ1-1	TRBV15	NA	CATSRDSGISTEAFF	TGTGCCACCAGCAGAGATTCCGGGATCAGCACTGAAGCTTTCTTT
few	TRBJ2-3	TRBV2	NA	CASSAGDQYF	TGTGCCAGCAGCGCAGGGGACCAGTATTTT
few	TRBJ2-1	TRBV28	TRBD2	CASSRYTGGHNEQFF	TGTGCCAGCAGCAGATACACGGGAGGTCACAATGAGCAGTTCTTC
NA	TRBJ2-2	TRBV6-4	NA	CASSEWQTENTGELFF	TGTGCCAGCAGTGAGTGGCAGACAGAGAACACCGGGGAGCTGTTTTTT
NA	TRBJ1-6	TRBV30	TRBD1	CAWSVPTGDFGNSPLHF	TGTGCCTGGAGTGTTCCGACAGGGGATTTCGGGAATTCACCCCTCCACTTT
NA	TRBJ2-7	TRBV7-2	TRBD2	CASSPGTSSYEQYF	TGTGCCAGCAGCCCCGGGACTAGTAGTTACGAGCAGTACTTC
NA	TRBJ2-3	TRBV6-4	NA	CASSDGGGGADTQYF	TGTGCCAGCAGTGACGGGGGAGGTGGTGCAGATACGCAGTATTTT
few	TRBJ2-5	TRBV5-1	TRBD1	CASSWDSRVWETQYF	TGCGCCAGCAGCTGGGACAGCCGAGTATGGGAGACCCAGTACTTC
NA	TRBJ2-5	TRBV7-9	NA	CASSSGEVKNF	TGTGCCAGCAGCTCGGGAGAGGTGAAGAACTTC
NA	TRBJ2-3	TRBV7-9	TRBD2	CASSSGAVAGGARDTQYF	TGTGCCAGCAGCTCCGGGGCGGTAGCGGGGGGGGCCAGGGATACGCAGTATTTT
NA	TRBJ2-1	TRBV6-6	NA	CASIPRWGDEQFF	TGTGCCAGCATCCCGCGGTGGGGCGATGAGCAGTTCTTC
NA	TRBJ2-4	TRBV5-5	TRBD2	CASSFGLAGGPGNIQYF	TGTGCCAGCAGCTTTGGACTAGCGGGGGGGCCTGGAAACATTCAGTACTTC